This T cell receptor (beta chain) was sequenced for a study of beta chain features in type 1 diabetes. Overall study results and limits: Moderately but significantly shorter TCRB CDR3s were found in Type 1 diabetes patients in all four CD4+ subsets. More deletions and fewer insertions at VDJ junctions were seen in type 1 diabetes patients.

Every bit of the isolated RNA underwent reverse transcription, so sequencing read expressed TCRB transcripts. Sequencing was performed with immunoSEQ multiplex PCR; in TCRdb, only in-frame clones are kept and a portion is missing. This repertoire shows about 160,000 clones, 10% found once; its top ten account for around 0.48%. The CDR3 has 16 residues. Via the markers CD45RO/CCR7/CD25/CD127/CD95/CD27, stem cell-like memory, regulatory, central memory and naive CD4+ cells were sorted. As to this clone: Its antigen remains unknown.

The origin of this receptor is a young man with type 1 diabetes. Sequences were obtained from central memory CD4+ T cells from blood. The rearrangement uses TRBV1 and TRBJ2-7; whether TRBD2, the table's D call, matches the DNA was not checked. TRBV1 corresponds to a pseudogene. CDR3 DNA: TGCACCAGCAGCCAAGTGGGGACTAGTGGAGTTTGCGAGCAGTACTTC. Translated: CTSSQVGTSGVCEQYF.